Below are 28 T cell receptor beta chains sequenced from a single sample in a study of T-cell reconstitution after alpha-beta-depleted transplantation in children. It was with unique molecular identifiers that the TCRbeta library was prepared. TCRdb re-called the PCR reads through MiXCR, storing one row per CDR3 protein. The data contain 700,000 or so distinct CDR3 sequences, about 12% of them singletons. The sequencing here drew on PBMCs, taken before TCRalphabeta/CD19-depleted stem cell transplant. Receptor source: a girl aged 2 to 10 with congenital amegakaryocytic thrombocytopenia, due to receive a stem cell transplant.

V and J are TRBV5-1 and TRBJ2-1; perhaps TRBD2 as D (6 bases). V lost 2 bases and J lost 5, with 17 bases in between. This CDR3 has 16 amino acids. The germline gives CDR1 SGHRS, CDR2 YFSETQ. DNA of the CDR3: TGCGCCAGCAGCTTACTAGCCTGTAAGGGGCACAATGAGCAGTTCTTC. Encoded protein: CASSLLACKGHNEQFF. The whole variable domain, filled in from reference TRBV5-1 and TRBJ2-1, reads KAGVTQTPRYLIKTRGQQVTLSCSPISGHRSVSWYQQTPGQGLQFLFEYFSETQRNKGNFPGRFSGRQFSNSRSEMNVSTLELGDSALYLCASSLLACKGHNEQFFGPGTRLTVL.

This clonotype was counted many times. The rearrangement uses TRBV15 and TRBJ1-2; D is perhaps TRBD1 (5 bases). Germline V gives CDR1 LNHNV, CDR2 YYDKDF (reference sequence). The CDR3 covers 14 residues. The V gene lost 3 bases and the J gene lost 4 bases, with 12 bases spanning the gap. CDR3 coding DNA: TGTGCCACCAGCAGTGGTGACAGAATCTATGGCTACACCTTC. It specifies CATSSGDRIYGYTF.

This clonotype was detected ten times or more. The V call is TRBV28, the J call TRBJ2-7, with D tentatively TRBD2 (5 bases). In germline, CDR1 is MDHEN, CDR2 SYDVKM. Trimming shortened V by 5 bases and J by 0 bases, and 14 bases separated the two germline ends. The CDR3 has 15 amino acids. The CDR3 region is CASSPGLLSSYEQYF. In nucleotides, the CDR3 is TGTGCCAGCAGTCCAGGACTGTTGAGCTCCTACGAGCAGTACTTC.

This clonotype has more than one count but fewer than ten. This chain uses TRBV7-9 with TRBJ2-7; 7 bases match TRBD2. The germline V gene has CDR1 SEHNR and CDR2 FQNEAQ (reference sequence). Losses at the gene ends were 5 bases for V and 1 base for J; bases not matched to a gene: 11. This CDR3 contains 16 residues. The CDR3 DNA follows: TGTGCCAGCAGCCCAGCTAGCGGACCAAATTCCTACGAGCAGTACTTC. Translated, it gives CASSPASGPNSYEQYF.

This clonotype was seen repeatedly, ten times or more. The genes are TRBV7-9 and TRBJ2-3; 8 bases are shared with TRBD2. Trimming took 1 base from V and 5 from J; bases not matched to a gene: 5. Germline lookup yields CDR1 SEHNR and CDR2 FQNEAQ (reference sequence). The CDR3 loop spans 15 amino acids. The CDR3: CASSLEAGGLDTQYF. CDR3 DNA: TGTGCCAGCAGCTTAGAGGCGGGAGGCTTAGATACGCAGTATTTT.

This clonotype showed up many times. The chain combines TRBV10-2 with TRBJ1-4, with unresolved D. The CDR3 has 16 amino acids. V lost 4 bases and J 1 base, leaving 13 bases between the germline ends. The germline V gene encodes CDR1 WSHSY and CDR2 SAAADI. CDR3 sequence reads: CASSGYPIGTNEKLFF. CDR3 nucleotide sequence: TGCGCCAGCAGTGGGTACCCGATCGGAACTAATGAAAAACTGTTTTTT.

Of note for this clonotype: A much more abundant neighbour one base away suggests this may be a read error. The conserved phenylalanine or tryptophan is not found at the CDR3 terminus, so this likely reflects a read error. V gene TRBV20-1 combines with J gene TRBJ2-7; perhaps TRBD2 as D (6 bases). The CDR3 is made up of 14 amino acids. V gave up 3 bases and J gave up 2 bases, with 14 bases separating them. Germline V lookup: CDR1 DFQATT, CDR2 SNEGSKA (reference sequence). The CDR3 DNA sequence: TGCAGTGCTAGTTCGCGGGACCGGACCTACGAGCAGTACTTG. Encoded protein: CSASSRDRTYEQYL.

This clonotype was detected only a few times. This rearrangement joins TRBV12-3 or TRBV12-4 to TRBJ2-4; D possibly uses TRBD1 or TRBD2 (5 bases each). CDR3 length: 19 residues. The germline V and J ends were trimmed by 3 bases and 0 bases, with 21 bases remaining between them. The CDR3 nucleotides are TGTGCCAGCAGTTTGAGCTACTACGAAGAGGGGAAAGCCAAAAACATTCAGTACTTC. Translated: CASSLSYYEEGKAKNIQYF.

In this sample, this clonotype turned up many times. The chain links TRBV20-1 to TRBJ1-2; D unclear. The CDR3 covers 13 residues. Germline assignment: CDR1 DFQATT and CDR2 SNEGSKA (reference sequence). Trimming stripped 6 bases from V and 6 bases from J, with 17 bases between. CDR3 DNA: TGCAGTGCGCCCGATCAGCGAAGGAATGGCTACACCTTC. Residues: CSAPDQRRNGYTF.

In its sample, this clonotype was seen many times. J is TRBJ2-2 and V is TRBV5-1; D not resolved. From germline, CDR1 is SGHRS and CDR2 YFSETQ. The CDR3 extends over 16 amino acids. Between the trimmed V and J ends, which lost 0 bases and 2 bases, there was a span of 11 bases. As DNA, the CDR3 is TGCGCCAGCAGCTTGGAATGGGAAATCAACACCGGGGAGCTGTTTTTT. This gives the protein CASSLEWEINTGELFF. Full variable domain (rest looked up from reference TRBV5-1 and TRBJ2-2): KAGVTQTPRYLIKTRGQQVTLSCSPISGHRSVSWYQQTPGQGLQFLFEYFSETQRNKGNFPGRFSGRQFSNSRSEMNVSTLELGDSALYLCASSLEWEINTGELFFGEGSRLTVL.

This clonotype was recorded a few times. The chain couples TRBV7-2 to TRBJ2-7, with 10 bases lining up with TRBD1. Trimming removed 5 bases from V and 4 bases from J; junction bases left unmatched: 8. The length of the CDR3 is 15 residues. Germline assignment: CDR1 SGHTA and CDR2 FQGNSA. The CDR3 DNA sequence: TGTGCCAGCAGCCCAACGGCGGGACAGGGGTACGAGCAGTACTTC. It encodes CASSPTAGQGYEQYF.

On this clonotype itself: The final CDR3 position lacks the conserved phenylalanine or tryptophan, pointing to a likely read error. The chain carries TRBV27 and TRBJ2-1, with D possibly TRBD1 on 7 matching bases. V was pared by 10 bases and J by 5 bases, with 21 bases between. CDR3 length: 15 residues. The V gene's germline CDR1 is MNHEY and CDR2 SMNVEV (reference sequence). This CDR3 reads CATTEGGQKNNEQFI. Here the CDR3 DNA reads TGTGCCACCACGGAGGGGGGACAGAAAAACAATGAGCAGTTCATC.

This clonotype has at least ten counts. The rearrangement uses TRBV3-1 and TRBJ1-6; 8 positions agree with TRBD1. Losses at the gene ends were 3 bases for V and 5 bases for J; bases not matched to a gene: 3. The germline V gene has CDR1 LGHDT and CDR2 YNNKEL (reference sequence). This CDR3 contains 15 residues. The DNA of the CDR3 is TGTGCCAGCAGCCACCGGGACAGGAATAATTCACCCCTCCACTTT. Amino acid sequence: CASSHRDRNNSPLHF.

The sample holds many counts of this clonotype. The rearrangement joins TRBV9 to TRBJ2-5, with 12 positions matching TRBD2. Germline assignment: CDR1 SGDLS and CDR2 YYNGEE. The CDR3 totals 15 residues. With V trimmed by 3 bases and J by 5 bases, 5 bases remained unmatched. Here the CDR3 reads CASSASGTSGETQYF. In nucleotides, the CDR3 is TGTGCCAGCAGCGCCTCCGGGACTAGCGGGGAGACCCAGTACTTC.

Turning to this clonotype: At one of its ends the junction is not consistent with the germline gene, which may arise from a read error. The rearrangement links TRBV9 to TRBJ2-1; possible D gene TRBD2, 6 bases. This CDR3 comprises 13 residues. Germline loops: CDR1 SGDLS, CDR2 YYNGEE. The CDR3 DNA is TGTGCCAGCAGCGTAGGAATGGACTATTTTCTGGTTTTC. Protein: CASSVGMDYFLVF. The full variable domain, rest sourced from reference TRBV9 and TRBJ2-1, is DSGVTQTPKHLITATGQRVTLRCSPRSGDLSVYWYQQSLDQGLQFLIQYYNGEERAKGNILERFSAQQFPDLHSELNLSSLELGDSALYFCASSVGMDYFLVFGPGTRLTVL.

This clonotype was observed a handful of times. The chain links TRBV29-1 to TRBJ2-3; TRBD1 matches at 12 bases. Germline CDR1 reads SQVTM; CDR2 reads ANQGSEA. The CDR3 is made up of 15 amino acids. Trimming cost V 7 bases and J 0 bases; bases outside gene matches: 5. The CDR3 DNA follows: TGCAGCGGGGGGACAGGGGGCGCAAGCACAGATACGCAGTATTTT. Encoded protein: CSGGTGGASTDTQYF.

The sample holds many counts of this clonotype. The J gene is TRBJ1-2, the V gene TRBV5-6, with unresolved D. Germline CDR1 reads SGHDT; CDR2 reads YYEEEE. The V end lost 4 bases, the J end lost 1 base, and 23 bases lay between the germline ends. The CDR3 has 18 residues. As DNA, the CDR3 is TGTGCCAGCAGCCGCATAGTGTGGACGAGGCTCCGTAACTATGGCTACACCTTC. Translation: CASSRIVWTRLRNYGYTF.

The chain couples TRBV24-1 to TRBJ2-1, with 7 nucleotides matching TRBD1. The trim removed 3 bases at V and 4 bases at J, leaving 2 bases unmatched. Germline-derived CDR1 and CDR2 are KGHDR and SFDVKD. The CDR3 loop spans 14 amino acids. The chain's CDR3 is CATSDAQGYNEQFF. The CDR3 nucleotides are TGTGCCACCAGTGATGCACAGGGGTACAATGAGCAGTTCTTC.

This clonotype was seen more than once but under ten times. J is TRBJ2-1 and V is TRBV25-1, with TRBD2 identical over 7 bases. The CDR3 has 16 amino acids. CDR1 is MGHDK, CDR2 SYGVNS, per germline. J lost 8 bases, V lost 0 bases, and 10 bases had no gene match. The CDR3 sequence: CASSEYGGGSIHEQFF. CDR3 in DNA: TGTGCCAGCAGTGAATATGGGGGAGGGTCTATCCATGAGCAGTTCTTC.

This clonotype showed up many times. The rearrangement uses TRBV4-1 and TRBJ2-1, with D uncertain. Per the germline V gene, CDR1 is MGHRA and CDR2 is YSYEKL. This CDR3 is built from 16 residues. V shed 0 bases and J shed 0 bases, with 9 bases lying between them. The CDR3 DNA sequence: TGCGCCAGCAGCCAAGACTCTTCAAGCTCCTACAATGAGCAGTTCTTC. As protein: CASSQDSSSSYNEQFF.

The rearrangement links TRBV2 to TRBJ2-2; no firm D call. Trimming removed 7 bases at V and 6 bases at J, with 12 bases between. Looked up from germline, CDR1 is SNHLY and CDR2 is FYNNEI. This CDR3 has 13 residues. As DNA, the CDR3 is TGTGCCAGCATCCATGCTAGGTCCGGGGAGCTGTTTTTT. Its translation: CASIHARSGELFF.

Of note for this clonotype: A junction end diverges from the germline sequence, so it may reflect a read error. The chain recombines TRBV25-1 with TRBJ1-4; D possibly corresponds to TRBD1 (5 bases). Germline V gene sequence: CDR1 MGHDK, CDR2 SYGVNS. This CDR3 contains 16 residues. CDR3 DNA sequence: TGTGCCAGCAGTGAATCAGATCTGGCAGGGCGAGAAAAACTGATTTTT. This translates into CASSESDLAGREKLIF.

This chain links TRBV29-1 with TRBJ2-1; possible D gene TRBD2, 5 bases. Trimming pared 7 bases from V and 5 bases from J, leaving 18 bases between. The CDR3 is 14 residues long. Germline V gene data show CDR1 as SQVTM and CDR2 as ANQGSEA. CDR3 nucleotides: TGCAGCGCTCACACTATCGGGATCCACAATGAGCAGTTCTTC. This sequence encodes CSAHTIGIHNEQFF.

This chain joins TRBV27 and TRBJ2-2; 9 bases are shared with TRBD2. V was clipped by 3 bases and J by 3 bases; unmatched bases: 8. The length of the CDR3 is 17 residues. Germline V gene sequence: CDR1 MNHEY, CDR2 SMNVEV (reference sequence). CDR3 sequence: CASSFIGTSTDTGELFF. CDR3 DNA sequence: TGTGCCAGCAGTTTCATAGGGACTAGCACGGACACCGGGGAGCTGTTTTTT.

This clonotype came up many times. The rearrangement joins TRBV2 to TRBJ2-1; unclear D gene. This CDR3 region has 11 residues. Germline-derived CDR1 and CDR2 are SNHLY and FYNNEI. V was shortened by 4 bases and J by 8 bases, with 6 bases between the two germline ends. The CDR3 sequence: CASSGFDEQFF. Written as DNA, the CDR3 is TGTGCCAGCAGTGGGTTTGATGAGCAGTTCTTC.

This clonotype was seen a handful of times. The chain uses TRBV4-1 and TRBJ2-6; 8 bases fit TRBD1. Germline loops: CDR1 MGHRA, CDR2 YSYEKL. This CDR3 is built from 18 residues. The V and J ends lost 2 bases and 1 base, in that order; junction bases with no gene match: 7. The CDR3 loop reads CASSQPRGRASGANVLTF. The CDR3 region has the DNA TGCGCCAGCAGCCAACCCAGGGGGCGAGCTTCTGGGGCCAACGTCCTGACTTTC.

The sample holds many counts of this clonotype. CDR3 residues: CSVEDLSGRASSYNEQFF. In DNA form, the CDR3 reads TGCAGCGTTGAAGATCTCAGCGGGAGGGCGAGCTCCTACAATGAGCAGTTCTTC. V and J are TRBV29-1 and TRBJ2-1; 10 bases align to TRBD2. The CDR3 has 18 residues. The J segment lost 0 bases and the V segment lost 0 bases, leaving 8 bases of the junction unmatched. CDR1 and CDR2 from the germline V gene are SQVTM and ANQGSEA.

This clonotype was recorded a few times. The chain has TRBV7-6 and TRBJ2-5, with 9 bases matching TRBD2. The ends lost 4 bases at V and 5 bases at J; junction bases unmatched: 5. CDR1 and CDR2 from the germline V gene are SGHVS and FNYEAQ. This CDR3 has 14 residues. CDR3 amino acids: CASSSSGIGETQYF. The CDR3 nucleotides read TGTGCCAGCAGCTCTAGCGGGATAGGCGAGACCCAGTACTTC.